The sequence of this T cell receptor beta chain was determined in a study of beta chain features in type 1 diabetes. Study-level background: Sorted cells examined across all samples numbered 85 million to 130 million. Notes on the study in general: Shorter TCRB CDR3s, moderately but significantly so, were found in Type 1 diabetes patients in all four CD4+ subsets. Since sequencing was performed on cDNA, cells with high TCR expression could be over-represented. PCR might pick shorter templates more often, in the same way for patients and controls.

Germline-derived CDR1 and CDR2 are SQVTM and ANQGSEA. The CDR3 has 11 residues. V lost 5 bases to trimming and J lost 2 bases, with 6 bases between them. TCRB transcripts that were expressed got sequenced, as all of the isolated RNA had been reverse transcribed. Read counts averaged about 3.57 million for samples of naive, central memory and regulatory T cells. Using immunoSEQ multiplex PCR, the repertoire was profiled, and TCRdb retains in-frame clones only, with some absent. The sample records about 180,000 clones, approximately 8% being singletons. This clone was recorded many times. As yet, its antigen is unknown.

The receptor was isolated from a man between 18 and 35 years old with type 1 diabetes. Specimen: central memory CD4+ T cells from blood. The chain has TRBV29-1 and TRBJ2-5, with D uncertain. The chain's CDR3 is CSVTRQETQYF. The DNA of the CDR3 is TGCAGCGTTACTCGTCAAGAGACCCAGTACTTC.